A selection of T cell receptor beta chains follows, all from one sample in a study of OX40 agonist ivuxolimab in advanced cancers. Sequencing was performed with immunoSEQ multiplex PCR; in TCRdb, only in-frame clones are kept and a portion is missing. The repertoire holds tens of thousands of clones, with over 90% as singletons. The sequencing here drew on CD4+ or CD8+ T cells sorted from blood, taken in a trial of the OX40 agonist ivuxolimab. The receptor source for this set is an adult with an advanced solid tumor such as melanoma, head and neck, liver or kidney cancer. The CDR3 runs from the conserved cysteine through the conserved F or W. The D gene is left open where the match is weak. Part of the rows lack a size; the others show once, few, many or a class for expanded clones.

>TRBV19|TRBD2|NA|TRBJ2-7
CASSNPGTSVEQYF
TGTGCCAGTAGTAACCCCGGGACTAGTGTTGAGCAGTACTTC
>TRBV28|NA|NA|TRBJ1-2
CASSGYREPRNYGYTF
TGTGCCAGCAGTGGATACAGGGAGCCACGAAACTATGGCTACACCTTC
>TRBV5-4|NA|NA|TRBJ1-2
CASSDAIESYGYTF
TGTGCCAGCAGCGACGCCATCGAGAGCTATGGCTACACCTTC
>TRBV10-3|NA|few|TRBJ2-2
CAINSGDTGELFF
TGTGCCATCAACAGCGGAGACACCGGGGAGCTGTTTTTT
>TRBV27|TRBD2|NA|TRBJ2-7
CASSLSGLVLNEQYF
TGTGCCAGCAGTTTATCGGGACTAGTGCTTAACGAGCAGTACTTC
>TRBV6-5|NA|once|TRBJ2-1
CASSYGQGYNEQFF
TGTGCCAGCAGTTACGGGCAGGGGTACAATGAGCAGTTCTTC
>TRBV7-8|NA|NA|TRBJ2-7
CASRSVGVEQYF
TGTGCCAGCAGGTCGGTGGGAGTCGAGCAGTACTTC
>TRBV7-9|TRBD2|NA|TRBJ2-1
CASSSRLAGRNEQFF
TGTGCCAGCAGCTCAAGACTAGCGGGACGTAATGAGCAGTTCTTC
>TRBV13|NA|NA|TRBJ2-5
CASSFGTRETQYF
TGTGCCAGCAGCTTCGGGACGAGGGAGACCCAGTACTTC
>TRBV7-9|NA|NA|TRBJ2-1
CASKGLSYNEQFF
TGTGCCAGCAAGGGGCTATCTTACAATGAGCAGTTCTTC
>TRBV12-5|TRBD2|NA|TRBJ2-1
CASAPMGGERGDEQFF
TGTGCTAGTGCCCCGATGGGGGGAGAGCGGGGTGATGAGCAGTTCTTC
>TRBV9|TRBD1|NA|TRBJ1-2
CASTSGTGVYGYTF
TGTGCCAGCACCTCCGGGACAGGGGTCTATGGCTACACCTTC
>TRBV14|TRBD1|NA|TRBJ1-2
CASSHFATGGYGYTF
TGTGCCAGCAGCCACTTCGCGACAGGGGGCTATGGCTACACCTTC
>TRBV4-3|NA|few|TRBJ2-7
CASSQVREASYEQYF
TGCGCCAGCAGCCAAGTGAGGGAGGCCTCCTACGAGCAGTACTTC
>TRBV29-1|NA|once|TRBJ2-3
CSVEVMGGGLYTDTQYF
TGCAGCGTTGAGGTGATGGGCGGGGGCCTATACACAGATACGCAGTATTTT
>TRBV4-2|NA|NA|TRBJ2-3
CASSQLGRTDTQYF
TGTGCCAGCAGCCAATTGGGTCGCACAGATACGCAGTATTTT
>TRBV4-3|NA|NA|TRBJ2-3
CASSQDRSGGRPDTQYF
TGCGCCAGCAGCCAAGATAGGTCTGGGGGCCGCCCAGATACGCAGTATTTT
>TRBV9|NA|NA|TRBJ1-2
CASSVAMGGEYYGYTF
TGTGCCAGCAGCGTAGCCATGGGTGGGGAATACTATGGCTACACCTTC
>TRBV21-1|NA|NA|TRBJ2-1
CASGRLRGPSAYNEQFF
TGTGCCAGCGGGAGGTTAAGGGGCCCCTCTGCCTACAATGAGCAGTTCTTC
>TRBV30|TRBD1|NA|TRBJ2-7
CAWHPGQGYEQYF
TGTGCCTGGCACCCGGGACAGGGTTACGAGCAGTACTTC
>TRBV13|NA|NA|TRBJ1-4
CASSARVANEKLFF
TGTGCCAGCAGTGCTAGGGTAGCTAATGAAAAACTGTTTTTT
>TRBV6-5|NA|NA|TRBJ2-1
CASSYSEGLNEQFF
TGTGCCAGCAGTTACTCGGAAGGGTTGAATGAGCAGTTCTTC
>TRBV6-5|NA|once|TRBJ2-7
CASSGPPSYEQYF
TGTGCCAGCAGCGGGCCTCCTAGCTACGAGCAGTACTTC